The source of this TCR beta chain is a study of radiotherapy plus CTLA-4 blockade in lung cancer. The germline V gene encodes CDR1 MDHEN and CDR2 SYDVKM. CDR3 length: 15 amino acids. Trimming cost V 5 bases and J 4 bases; bases outside gene matches: 8. Some clones are missing from TCRdb's copy, which holds only in-frame ones; the method was immunoSEQ multiplex PCR. Of 81,000 or so clones listed, 78% are singletons. Ipilimumab-mediated CTLA-4 blockade plus focal radiation was given to patients having chemo-refractory metastatic non-small-cell lung cancer. Here the sequenced sample was peripheral blood, taken from a patient treated with radiotherapy plus ipilimumab. The origin of this receptor is a human donor with non-small cell lung cancer whose response to radiotherapy plus ipilimumab could not be evaluated. Some clones in this sample may be carry-over from other donors' samples. The chain employs TRBV28 and TRBJ2-7; 10 bases match TRBD2. CDR3 residues: CASSPQRGGRYEQYF. The CDR3 bases are TGTGCCAGCAGTCCACAGCGGGGGGGAAGATACGAGCAGTACTTC.